Each of the 8 T cell receptor beta chains below was sequenced from the same sample in a study of Graves' ophthalmopathy and Graves' hyperthyroidism. Researchers took RNA transcripts and amplified TCR beta CDR3 regions from them. RT-PCR was first run with HTBI primers, then multiplex PCR in a second round. TCRdb itself ran the multiplex PCR reads through MiXCR, one entry per CDR3 protein. The table records about 380,000 distinct CDR3 sequences, 15% to 17% of them present only once. The sequenced material came from peripheral blood. Receptor source: a young woman with stable Graves' hyperthyroidism.

This clonotype showed up many times. The V call is TRBV15, the J call TRBJ2-7, with D possibly matching TRBD1 (5 bases). This CDR3 has 15 amino acids. The V gene's germline CDR1 is LNHNV and CDR2 YYDKDF (reference sequence). Trimming shortened V by 0 bases and J by 4 bases, and 13 bases separated the two germline ends. The chain's CDR3 is CATSRDLQGLYEQYF. The CDR3 DNA reads as TGTGCCACCAGCAGAGATCTCCAGGGTTTATACGAGCAGTACTTC.

The chain uses TRBV9 and TRBJ2-7, with TRBD2 identical over 8 bases. CDR1 and CDR2 (germline): SGDLS, YYNGEE. The CDR3 spans 12 residues. J lost 6 bases, V lost 3 bases, and 2 bases had no gene match. CDR3 residues: CASSAREGEQYF. CDR3 DNA sequence: TGTGCCAGCAGCGCCCGGGAGGGCGAGCAGTACTTC.

The V gene is TRBV7-8, the J gene TRBJ2-7, with TRBD2 matching 8 bases. The V segment lost 2 bases and the J segment 2 bases; nucleotides outside the gene matches: 5. Germline V gene sequence: CDR1 SGHVS, CDR2 FQNEAQ. This CDR3 is 15 amino acids long. CDR3 in amino acids: CASSLSGTRTYEQYF. For the CDR3, the DNA is TGTGCCAGCAGCTTATCCGGGACTAGAACCTACGAGCAGTACTTC. The full variable domain, completed using reference TRBV7-8 and TRBJ2-7, is GAGVSQSPRYKVAKRGQDVALRCDPISGHVSLFWYQQALGQGPEFLTYFQNEAQLDKSGLPSDRFFAERPEGSVSTLKIQRTQQEDSAVYLCASSLSGTRTYEQYFGPGTRLTVT.

V is TRBV6-2 or TRBV6-3 and J is TRBJ2-7, with D possibly matching TRBD2 (5 bases). CDR1 MNHEY and CDR2 SVGEGT come from the germline V gene. V lost 5 bases and J 0 bases, leaving 14 bases between the germline ends. CDR3 length: 15 residues. The CDR3, as DNA: TGTGCCAGCAGTCAAATCGGGGTGAGCTCCTACGAGCAGTACTTC. Translating it yields CASSQIGVSSYEQYF.

The table lists this clonotype with many counts. This chain links TRBV6-4 with TRBJ1-1, with 7 bases aligning to TRBD1. V lost 6 bases, J lost 6 bases, and 10 bases stayed unmatched. Germline V gives CDR1 MRHNA, CDR2 SNTAGT. The CDR3 covers 14 residues. CDR3 region: CASSIDRDIAEAFF. The CDR3 DNA sequence: TGTGCCAGCAGCATAGACAGGGATATCGCTGAAGCTTTCTTT.

This clonotype showed up many times. The chain links TRBV6-1 to TRBJ1-2; the match to TRBD1 covers 7 bases. From germline, CDR1 is MNHNS and CDR2 SASEGT. V gave up 6 bases and J gave up 2 bases; unmatched junction bases: 3. The CDR3 is made up of 13 amino acids. CDR3 nucleotides: TGTGCCAGCAGCCAGACAGGGAACTATGGCTACACCTTC. It is translated as CASSQTGNYGYTF.

This clonotype was observed at least ten times. This sequence joins TRBV20-1 and TRBJ1-1; 7 bases fit TRBD1. Germline V lookup: CDR1 DFQATT, CDR2 SNEGSKA (reference sequence). This CDR3 contains 17 residues. The junction had 17 bases not matched to a gene; V was cut back by 5 bases and J by 2 bases. CDR3 sequence (DNA): TGCAGTGCTCCTACCCCTCACAAGGGACAGCCTAACACTGAAGCTTTCTTT. Its translation is CSAPTPHKGQPNTEAFF.

The table lists this clonotype with many counts. The J gene is TRBJ2-2, the V gene TRBV5-4; either TRBD1 or TRBD2 may fit D (6 bases each). Germline CDR1 reads SGHNT; CDR2 reads YYREEE (reference sequence). The CDR3 runs 17 residues. V lost 1 base to trimming and J lost 1 base, with 14 bases between them. CDR3 sequence: CASSLLPGAVNTGELFF. The CDR3 DNA reads as TGTGCCAGCAGCTTGCTCCCGGGGGCGGTGAACACCGGGGAGCTGTTTTTT. The entire variable domain, with the rest obtained from reference TRBV5-4 and TRBJ2-2, is as follows: ETGVTQSPTHLIKTRGQQVTLRCSSQSGHNTVSWYQQALGQGPQFIFQYYREEENGRGNFPPRFSGLQFPNYSSELNVNALELDDSALYLCASSLLPGAVNTGELFFGEGSRLTVL.